The clone carrying this T cell receptor beta chain was seen ten or more times. TCRdb ran MiXCR on the reads and lists one entry per CDR3 protein. The sample includes approximately 9,000 distinct CDR3 sequences, roughly a fifth of them seen just once. The sample is drawn from a study of liver allograft versus peripheral blood T cells. At the level of the study: Repertoires of T cell receptors in transplanted livers were compared with recipients' peripheral blood repertoires.

The CDR3 is made up of 13 amino acids. Deletions cut 5 bases from V and 5 bases from J, with 10 bases between. CDR1 and CDR2 (germline): MNHEY, SVGEGT. This chain joins TRBV6-2 or TRBV6-3 and TRBJ2-1; D gene uncertain. This receptor was taken from a human patient who had a liver transplant. The graft donor may be the source of some T cells. CDR3 region: CASSIGSHNEQFF. CDR3 coding DNA: TGTGCCAGCAGTATAGGGTCCCACAATGAGCAGTTCTTC.